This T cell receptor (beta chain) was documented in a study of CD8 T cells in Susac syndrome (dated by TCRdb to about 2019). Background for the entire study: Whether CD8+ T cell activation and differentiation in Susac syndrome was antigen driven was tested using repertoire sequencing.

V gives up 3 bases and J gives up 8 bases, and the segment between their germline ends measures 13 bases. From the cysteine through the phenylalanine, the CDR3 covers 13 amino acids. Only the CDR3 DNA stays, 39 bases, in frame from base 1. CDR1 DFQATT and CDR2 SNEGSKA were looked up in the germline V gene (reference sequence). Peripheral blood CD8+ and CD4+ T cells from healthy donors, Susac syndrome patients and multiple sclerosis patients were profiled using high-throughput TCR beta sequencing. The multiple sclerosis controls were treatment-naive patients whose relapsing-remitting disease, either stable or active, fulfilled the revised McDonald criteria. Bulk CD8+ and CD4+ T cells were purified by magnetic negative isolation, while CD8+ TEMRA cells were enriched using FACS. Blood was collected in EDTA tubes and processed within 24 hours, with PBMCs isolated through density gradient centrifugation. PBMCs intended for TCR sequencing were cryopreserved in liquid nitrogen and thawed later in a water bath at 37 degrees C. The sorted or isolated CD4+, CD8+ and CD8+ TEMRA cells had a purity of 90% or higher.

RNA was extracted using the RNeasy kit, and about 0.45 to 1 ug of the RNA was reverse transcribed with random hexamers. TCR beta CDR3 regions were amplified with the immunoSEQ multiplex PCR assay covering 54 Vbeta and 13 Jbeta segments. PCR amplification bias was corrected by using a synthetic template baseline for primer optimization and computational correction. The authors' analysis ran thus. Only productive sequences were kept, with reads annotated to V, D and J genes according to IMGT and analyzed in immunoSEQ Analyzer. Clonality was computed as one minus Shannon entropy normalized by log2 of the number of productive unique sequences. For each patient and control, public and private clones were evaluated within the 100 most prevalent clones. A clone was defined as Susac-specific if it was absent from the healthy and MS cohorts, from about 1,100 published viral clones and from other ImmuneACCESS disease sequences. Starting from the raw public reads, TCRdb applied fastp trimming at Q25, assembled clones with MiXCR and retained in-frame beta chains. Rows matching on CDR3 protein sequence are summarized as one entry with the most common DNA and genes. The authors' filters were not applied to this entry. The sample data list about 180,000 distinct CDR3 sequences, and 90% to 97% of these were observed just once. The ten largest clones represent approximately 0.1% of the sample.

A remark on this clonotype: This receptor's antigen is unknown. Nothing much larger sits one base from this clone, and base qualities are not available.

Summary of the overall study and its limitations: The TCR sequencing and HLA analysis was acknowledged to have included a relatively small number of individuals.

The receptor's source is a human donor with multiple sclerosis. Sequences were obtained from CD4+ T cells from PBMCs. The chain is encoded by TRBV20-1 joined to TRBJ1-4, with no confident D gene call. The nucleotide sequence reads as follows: TGCAGTGCTAGCAGCCCGTTCTCCGAAAAACTGTTTTTT. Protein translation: CSASSPFSEKLFF.